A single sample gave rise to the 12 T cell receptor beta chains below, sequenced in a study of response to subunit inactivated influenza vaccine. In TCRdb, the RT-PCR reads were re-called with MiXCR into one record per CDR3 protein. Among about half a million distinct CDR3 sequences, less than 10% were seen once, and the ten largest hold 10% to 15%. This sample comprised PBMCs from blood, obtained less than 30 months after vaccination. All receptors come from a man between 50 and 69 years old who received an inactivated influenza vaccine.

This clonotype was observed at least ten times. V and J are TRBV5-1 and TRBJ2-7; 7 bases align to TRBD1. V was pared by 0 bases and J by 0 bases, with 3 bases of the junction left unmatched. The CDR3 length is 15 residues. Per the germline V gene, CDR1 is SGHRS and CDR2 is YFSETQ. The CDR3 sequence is CASSLEQGFSYEQYF. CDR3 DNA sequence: TGCGCCAGCAGCTTGGAACAGGGGTTCTCCTACGAGCAGTACTTC.

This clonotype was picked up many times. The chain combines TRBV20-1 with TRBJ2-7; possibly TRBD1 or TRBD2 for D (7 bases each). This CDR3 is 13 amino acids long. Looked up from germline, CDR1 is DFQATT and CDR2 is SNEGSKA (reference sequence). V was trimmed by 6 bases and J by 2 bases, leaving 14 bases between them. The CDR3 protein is CSAAQGGPYEQYF. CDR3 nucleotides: TGCAGTGCCGCCCAGGGGGGGCCCTACGAGCAGTACTTC.

The DNA for the CDR3 is TGTGCCAGCAGCTCGTACAGGGGGAACACTGAAGCTTTCTTT. Protein product: CASSSYRGNTEAFF. V and J are TRBV7-9 and TRBJ1-1; TRBD1 agrees at 7 bases. This CDR3 is built from 14 residues. V was pared by 4 bases and J by 1 base, with 3 bases of the junction left unmatched. Germline V CDR1 and CDR2: SEHNR, FQNEAQ (reference sequence).

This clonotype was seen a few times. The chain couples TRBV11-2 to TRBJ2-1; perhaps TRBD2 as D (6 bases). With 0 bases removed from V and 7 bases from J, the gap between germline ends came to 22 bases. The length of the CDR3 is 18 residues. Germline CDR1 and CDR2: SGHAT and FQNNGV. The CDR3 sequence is CASSLDLAGSGKRNEQFF. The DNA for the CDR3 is TGTGCCAGCAGCTTAGATTTGGCGGGTAGCGGCAAGCGAAATGAGCAGTTCTTC.

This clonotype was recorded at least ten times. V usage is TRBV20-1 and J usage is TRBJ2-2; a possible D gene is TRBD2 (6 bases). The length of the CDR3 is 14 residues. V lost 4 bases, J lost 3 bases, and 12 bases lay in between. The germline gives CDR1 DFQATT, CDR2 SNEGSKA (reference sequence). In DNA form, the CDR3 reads TGCAGTGCTAAGGCGGGACCCTACACCGGGGAGCTGTTTTTT. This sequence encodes CSAKAGPYTGELFF.

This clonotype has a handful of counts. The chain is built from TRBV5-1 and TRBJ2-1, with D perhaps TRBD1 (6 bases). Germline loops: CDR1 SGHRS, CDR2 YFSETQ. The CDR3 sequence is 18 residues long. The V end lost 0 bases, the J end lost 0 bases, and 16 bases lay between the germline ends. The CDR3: CASSLERGTALSYNEQFF. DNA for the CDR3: TGCGCCAGCAGCTTGGAAAGGGGGACGGCCCTCTCCTACAATGAGCAGTTCTTC.

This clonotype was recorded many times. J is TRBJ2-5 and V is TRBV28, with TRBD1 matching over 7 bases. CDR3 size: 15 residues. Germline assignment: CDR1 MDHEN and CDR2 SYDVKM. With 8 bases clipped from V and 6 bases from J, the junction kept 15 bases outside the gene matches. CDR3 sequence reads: CASLTGGQIGKTQYF. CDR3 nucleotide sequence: TGTGCCAGCCTAACTGGGGGACAGATAGGAAAGACCCAGTACTTC.

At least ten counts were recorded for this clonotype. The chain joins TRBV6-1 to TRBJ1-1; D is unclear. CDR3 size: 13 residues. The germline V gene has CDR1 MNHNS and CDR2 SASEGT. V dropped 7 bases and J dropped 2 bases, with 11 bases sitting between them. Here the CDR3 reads CASKDAGNTEAFF. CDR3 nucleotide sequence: TGTGCCAGCAAGGATGCGGGCAACACTGAAGCTTTCTTT.

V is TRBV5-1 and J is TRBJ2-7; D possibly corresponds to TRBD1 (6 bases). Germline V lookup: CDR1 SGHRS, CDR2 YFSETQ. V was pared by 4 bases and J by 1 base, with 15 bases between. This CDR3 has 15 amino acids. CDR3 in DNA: TGCGCCAGCAGCAACCGGGACACGGGTTCCTACGAGCAGTACTTC. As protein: CASSNRDTGSYEQYF.

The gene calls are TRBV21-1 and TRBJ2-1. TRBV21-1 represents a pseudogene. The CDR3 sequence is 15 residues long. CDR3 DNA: TGTGCCAGCATCTCTACAGGGGGCTTCTACAATGAGCAGTTCTTC. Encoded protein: CASISTGGFYNEQFF.

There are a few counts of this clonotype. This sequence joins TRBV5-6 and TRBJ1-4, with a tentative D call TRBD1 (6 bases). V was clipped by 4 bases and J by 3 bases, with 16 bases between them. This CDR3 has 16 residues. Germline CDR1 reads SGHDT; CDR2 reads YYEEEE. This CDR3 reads CASSRTARGPNEKLFF. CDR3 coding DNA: TGTGCCAGCAGCCGAACGGCCAGGGGCCCTAATGAAAAACTGTTTTTT.

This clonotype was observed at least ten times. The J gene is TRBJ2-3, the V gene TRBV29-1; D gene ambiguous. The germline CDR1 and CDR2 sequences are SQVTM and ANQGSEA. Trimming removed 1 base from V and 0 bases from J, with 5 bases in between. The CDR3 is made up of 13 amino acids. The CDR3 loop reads CSVEADSTDTQYF. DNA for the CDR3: TGCAGCGTTGAAGCGGATAGCACAGATACGCAGTATTTT.